This TCR beta chain was profiled in a study of T cells after yellow fever vaccination. About this clonotype: The antigen is undetermined.

TCRdb called the 5' RACE reads again in MiXCR, with one record for every CDR3 protein. The profile covers some 560,000 distinct CDR3 sequences, with approximately 16% appearing a single time and roughly 17% taken by the ten largest. Findings and caveats of the study: The booster saw the reappearance of most primary-vaccination clones (roughly 96% CD4, less than 90% CD8).

The germline CDR1 and CDR2 sequences are LNHDA and SQIVND (reference sequence). The CDR3 loop spans 15 amino acids. V was shortened by 5 bases and J by 4 bases, with 17 bases between the two germline ends. The clonotype comes from a man aged 18 to 30 who received the YFV17D yellow fever vaccine. V gene TRBV19 combines with J gene TRBJ2-5; D is unclear. The sequencing here drew on PBMCs, taken about 5 days after the first yellow fever vaccination. The CDR3 nucleotides read TGTGCCAGTAGTTCCCCGGTTACGAACGGAGAGACCCAGTACTTC. This translates into CASSSPVTNGETQYF.